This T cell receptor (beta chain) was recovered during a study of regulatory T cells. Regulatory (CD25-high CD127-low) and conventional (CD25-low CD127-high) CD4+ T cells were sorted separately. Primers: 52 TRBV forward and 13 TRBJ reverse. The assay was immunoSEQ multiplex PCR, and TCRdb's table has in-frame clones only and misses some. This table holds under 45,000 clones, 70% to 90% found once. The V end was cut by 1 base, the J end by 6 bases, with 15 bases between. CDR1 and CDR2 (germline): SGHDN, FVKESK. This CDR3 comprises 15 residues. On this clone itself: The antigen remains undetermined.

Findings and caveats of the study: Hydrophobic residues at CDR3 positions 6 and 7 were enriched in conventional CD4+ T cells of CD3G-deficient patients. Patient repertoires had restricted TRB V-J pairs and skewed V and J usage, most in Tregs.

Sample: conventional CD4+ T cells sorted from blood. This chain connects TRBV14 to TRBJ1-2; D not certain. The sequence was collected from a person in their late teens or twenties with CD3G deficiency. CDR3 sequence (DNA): TGTGCCAGCAGCCAAGTGAGGGTCAGGATTGATGGCTACACCTTC. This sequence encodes CASSQVRVRIDGYTF.